This T cell receptor beta chain was sequenced for a study of T cells in Graves' hyperthyroidism and ophthalmopathy. As for the study in general: The blood sample was taken at first diagnosis, before treatment began. Overall study results and limits: By a 13 V-J model, ophthalmopathy was set apart from stable hyperthyroidism. Blood also showed most of the thyroid clonotypes that were expanded above 0.001.

CDR1 is MDHEN, CDR2 SYDVKM, per germline. This CDR3 contains 14 residues. V was shortened by 3 bases and J by 2 bases, with 8 bases between the two germline ends. Any symptoms of ophthalmopathy came after the first hyperthyroidism diagnosis, from which the blood sample dates. TCR beta CDR3 region amplification was performed from RNA transcripts. The HTBI primer set served for first-round RT-PCR of the TCR CDR3. One entry per CDR3 protein results from TCRdb running MiXCR on the multiplex PCR reads. The repertoire holds 160,000 or so distinct CDR3 sequences, about 9.4% seen once, with less than 25% in the top ten. This clonotype was seen at least ten times. The antigen remains unidentified.

The sequence was collected from a woman in her late teens or twenties with Graves' hyperthyroidism that later progressed to Graves' ophthalmopathy. The gene calls are TRBV28 and TRBJ1-3, with unresolved D. Sequencing was carried out using blood. DNA of the CDR3: TGTGCCAGCAGTTTGGCCGGGACTGGAAACACCATATATTTT. Encoded protein: CASSLAGTGNTIYF.